One sample yielded the 32 T cell receptor beta chains listed below, sequenced in a study of blood T cell repertoires in COVID-19 (dated by TCRdb to the early 2020s). The library was made by the immunoSEQ multiplex PCR assay. TCRdb mirrors the immuneACCESS table, restricted to in-frame sequences. Some clones are absent from its copies; in checked studies, under half trace to an unresolved V gene, and the reason for the others is unknown. The sample includes roughly 46,000 clones, with about nine tenths observed a single time. The ten largest clonotypes hold less than 20% of the sample. Sequencing input: peripheral blood. Every receptor here comes from a human donor in a cohort sampled during active COVID-19.

The chain uses TRBV6-5 and TRBJ2-3, with 7 positions matching TRBD2. Losses at the gene ends were 7 bases for V and 5 bases for J; bases not matched to a gene: 12. Germline V lookup: CDR1 MNHEY, CDR2 SVGAGI. The CDR3 is 15 amino acids. The CDR3 region is CASTLRSGVGDTQYF. The CDR3 DNA sequence: TGTGCCAGCACCCTCAGGAGCGGGGTAGGAGATACGCAGTATTTT.

CDR3 nucleotide sequence: TGTGCCAGCAGCAGGACTAGCGGGCTGAGCTCCTACAATGAGCAGTTCTTC. Its translation is CASSRTSGLSSYNEQFF. The chain has TRBV9 and TRBJ2-1; TRBD2 matches at 11 bases. Germline trimming cut 4 bases from V and 0 bases from J; bases unmatched to any gene: 6. The germline gives CDR1 SGDLS, CDR2 YYNGEE. The CDR3 covers 17 residues.

This chain connects TRBV6-1 to TRBJ1-3; 10 bases align to TRBD1. V was pared by 3 bases and J by 4 bases, with 3 bases of the junction left unmatched. CDR3 length: 15 amino acids. The V gene's germline CDR1 is MNHNS and CDR2 SASEGT. CDR3 sequence reads: CASSDGTGVGNTIYF. In DNA, the CDR3 is TGTGCCAGCAGTGACGGGACAGGGGTAGGAAACACCATATATTTT.

V gene TRBV10-2 combines with J gene TRBJ2-1; TRBD1 might be the D (6 bases). The CDR3 runs to 15 residues. Between the trimmed V and J ends, which lost 4 bases and 15 bases, there was a span of 25 bases. CDR1 and CDR2 from the germline V gene are WSHSY and SAAADI. The CDR3 DNA reads as TGCGCCAGCAGTGCCCCTGTTGGGGGCAACCTGAGATTGTTCTTC. Protein: CASSAPVGGNLRLFF.

The chain is built from TRBV28 and TRBJ1-5; D unresolved. The germline V gene encodes CDR1 MDHEN and CDR2 SYDVKM. Trimming shortened V by 2 bases and J by 2 bases, and 10 bases separated the two germline ends. The CDR3 is made up of 15 amino acids. The CDR3 spells CASSLRRERNQPQHF. CDR3 sequence (DNA): TGTGCCAGCAGTTTAAGACGGGAGCGCAATCAGCCCCAGCATTTT.

J is TRBJ2-3 and V is TRBV14, with TRBD2 matching 7 bases. This CDR3 contains 15 residues. From germline, CDR1 is SGHDN and CDR2 FVKESK. V lost 1 base to trimming and J lost 5 bases; unmatched junction nucleotides: 6. For the CDR3, the DNA is TGTGCCAGCAGCCAAGGGACTAGAAGGGGAGATACGCAGTATTTT. Its protein product is CASSQGTRRGDTQYF.

The genes are TRBV3-1 (or the pseudogene TRBV3-2) and TRBJ2-2, with D possibly being TRBD2 (6 bases). The CDR3 loop spans 21 amino acids. Trimming shortened V by 1 base and J by 0 bases, and 24 bases separated the two germline ends. Germline values: CDR1 LGHDT, CDR2 YNNKEL (reference sequence). CDR3 DNA sequence: TGTGCCAGCAGCCAAGGGCTGGGCGTGACTTATAGCGGATCGAACACCGGGGAGCTGTTTTTT. Translated, it gives CASSQGLGVTYSGSNTGELFF.

The genes are TRBV2 and TRBJ2-3; D not certain. Between the trimmed V and J ends, which lost 6 bases and 6 bases, there was a span of 13 bases. Per germline, CDR1 SNHLY and CDR2 FYNNEI. This CDR3 has 13 amino acids. The CDR3 DNA sequence: TGTGCCAGCAGGGGCTGGTCCCCCGATACGCAGTATTTT. This codes for CASRGWSPDTQYF.

The chain is built from TRBV9 and TRBJ2-7; D gene unclear. Germline-derived CDR1 and CDR2 are SGDLS and YYNGEE. The CDR3 totals 12 residues. Trimming took 7 bases from V and 0 from J, leaving 8 bases between them. Written as DNA, the CDR3 is TGTGCCAGCGGTGGCCACTCCTACGAGCAGTACTTC. This gives the protein CASGGHSYEQYF.

The chain recombines TRBV2 with TRBJ2-7, with 9 bases that match TRBD1. CDR1 is SNHLY and CDR2 is FYNNEI in the germline V gene. The V segment lost 4 bases and the J segment 6 bases; nucleotides outside the gene matches: 4. There are 13 residues in the CDR3. The CDR3 bases are TGTGCCAGCAGTGTTAGACAGGGGGGCGAGCAGTACTTC. It codes for CASSVRQGGEQYF.

The CDR3 spells CASSLEREGARQYF. CDR3 sequence (DNA): TGTGCCAGCAGCTTAGAGCGGGAGGGGGCAAGGCAGTACTTC. V gene TRBV5-4 combines with J gene TRBJ2-7; TRBD2 aligns across 10 bases. The ends lost 2 bases at V and 9 bases at J; junction bases unmatched: 8. The length of the CDR3 is 14 residues. CDR1 is SGHNT, CDR2 YYREEE, per germline (reference sequence).

The chain joins TRBV30 to TRBJ1-1, with a weak D call TRBD1 (5 bases). The CDR3 has 14 residues. Per the germline V gene, CDR1 is GTSNPN and CDR2 is SVGIG (reference sequence). V was cut by 7 bases and J by 0 bases, with 15 bases left in between. In nucleotides, the CDR3 is TGTGCCTTGACCAGGGCGGAATTGAACACTGAAGCTTTCTTT. Protein: CALTRAELNTEAFF.

This rearrangement joins TRBV3-1 (or the pseudogene TRBV3-2) to TRBJ1-1; 9 positions match TRBD1. There are 15 residues in the CDR3. The V gene's germline CDR1 is LGHDT and CDR2 YNNKEL (reference sequence). After removal of 4 bases from V and 2 bases from J, the junction contained 5 bases not matched to a gene. CDR3: CASSPTGGFNTEAFF. DNA for the CDR3: TGTGCCAGCAGCCCGACAGGGGGGTTCAACACTGAAGCTTTCTTT.

V usage is TRBV4-3 and J usage is TRBJ1-6; TRBD1 matches 8 bases. V lost 0 bases and J lost 7; bases outside the gene matches: 8. The germline V gene encodes CDR1 LGHNA and CDR2 YSLEER. The CDR3 length is 17 residues. In DNA, the CDR3 is TGCGCCAGCAGCCAAGACCTCGATGGGACAGGAAATTCACCCCTCCACTTT. Translation: CASSQDLDGTGNSPLHF.

This chain uses TRBV6-2 or TRBV6-3 with TRBJ2-7; 9 nucleotides align to TRBD2. The CDR3 runs 16 residues. Germline values: CDR1 MNHEY, CDR2 SVGEGT. Trimming removed 0 bases from V and 6 bases from J; junction bases left unmatched: 9. The CDR3 loop reads CASSYSRAGGLREQYF. The CDR3 coding sequence is TGTGCCAGCAGTTACTCTAGAGCGGGGGGCCTTCGCGAGCAGTACTTC.

This clone has only one observation. The CDR3 DNA sequence: TGTGCCAGCAGCGACAGGGACGGCTACACCTTC. Translating gives CASSDRDGYTF. V gene TRBV9 combines with J gene TRBJ1-2, with a possible D match to TRBD1 (6 bases). The V end was cut by 3 bases, the J end by 8 bases, with 8 bases between. The CDR3 sequence is 11 residues long. CDR1 is SGDLS and CDR2 is YYNGEE in the germline V gene.

The genes are TRBV12-3 or TRBV12-4 and TRBJ1-2, with D perhaps matching TRBD1 (6 bases). This CDR3 has 12 residues. V shed 9 bases and J shed 4 bases, with 12 bases lying between them. The CDR3 nucleotides read TGTGCCAGTAGTAGGGGGTCCTATGGCTACACCTTC. Translated, it gives CASSRGSYGYTF.

V and J are TRBV6-6 and TRBJ2-1; TRBD2 agrees at 9 bases. The CDR3 runs 15 residues. The trim removed 10 bases at V and 4 bases at J, leaving 11 bases unmatched. The germline CDR1 and CDR2 sequences are MNHNY and SVGAGI (reference sequence). CDR3 protein: CATRTGAGGYNEQFF. The CDR3, as DNA: TGTGCCACCAGGACTGGGGCGGGGGGGTACAATGAGCAGTTCTTC.

This rearrangement joins TRBV18 to TRBJ2-5; no clear D gene. Trimming left V 3 bases short and J 5 bases short, with 13 bases between. This CDR3 comprises 14 residues. Looked up from germline, CDR1 is KGHSH and CDR2 is LQKENI. Written as DNA, the CDR3 is TGTGCCAGCTCACCTGGGCCCGGCACGGAGACCCAGTACTTC. Its translation: CASSPGPGTETQYF. Full variable domain (missing parts from reference TRBV18 and TRBJ2-5): NAGVMQNPRHLVRRRGQEARLRCSPMKGHSHVYWYRQLPEEGLKFMVYLQKENIIDESGMPKERFSAEFPKEGPSILRIQQVVRGDSAAYFCASSPGPGTETQYFGPGTRLLVL.

The chain joins TRBV7-2 to TRBJ1-2; possible D gene TRBD1, 5 bases. Germline CDR1 reads SGHTA; CDR2 reads FQGNSA. There are 13 residues in the CDR3. V shed 3 bases and J shed 6 bases, with 11 bases lying between them. In DNA, the CDR3 is TGTGCCAGCAGCTTGGGGGGAAGTAATGGCTACACCTTC. It translates to CASSLGGSNGYTF.

This chain connects TRBV11-1 to TRBJ2-7, with 8 bases identical to TRBD2. The CDR3 runs 16 residues. Unmatched junction bases numbered 12, after V lost 5 bases and J lost 3 bases. Germline assignment: CDR1 SGHAT and CDR2 FQDESV (reference sequence). The CDR3 region is CASSHPTGLASYEQYF. CDR3 nucleotide sequence: TGTGCCAGCAGCCACCCGACCGGACTAGCAAGCTACGAGCAGTACTTC.

The CDR3 DNA is TGTGCCATCAGAATACTAGCGACCGACAATGAGCAGTTCTTC. This codes for CAIRILATDNEQFF. The rearrangement uses TRBV10-3 and TRBJ2-1, with 7 bases aligning to TRBD2. Trimming took 6 bases from V and 5 from J; bases not matched to a gene: 7. CDR3 length: 14 amino acids. Germline CDR1 ENHRY, CDR2 SYGVKD.

The sample holds one count of this clone. V and J are TRBV3-1 (or the pseudogene TRBV3-2) and TRBJ2-7, with 9 bases lining up with TRBD2. Looked up from germline, CDR1 is LGHDT and CDR2 is YNNKEL (reference sequence). CDR3 size: 15 residues. V was clipped by 1 base and J by 4 bases; unmatched bases: 5. CDR3 nucleotides: TGTGCCAGCAGCCAAGGTTCTAGCGGGAATTACGAGCAGTACTTC. This translates into CASSQGSSGNYEQYF.

This chain links TRBV2 with TRBJ2-3; 14 nucleotides match TRBD2. Trimming removed 1 base from V and 4 bases from J; junction bases left unmatched: 4. There are 17 residues in the CDR3. In germline, CDR1 is SNHLY, CDR2 FYNNEI. The CDR3 region is CASSEGTSGRIADTQYF. CDR3 nucleotides: TGTGCCAGCAGTGAAGGGACTAGCGGGAGGATCGCAGATACGCAGTATTTT.

Judged by abundance, this clone is medium-sized. The chain has TRBV6-4 and TRBJ2-2; no firm D call. The CDR3 spans 13 residues. V was cut by 0 bases and J by 5 bases, with 4 bases left in between. Germline V CDR1 and CDR2: MRHNA, SNTAGT. The CDR3 sequence: CASSDSQTGELFF. The CDR3 DNA sequence: TGTGCCAGCAGTGACTCGCAGACCGGGGAGCTGTTTTTT.

This clone was recorded a few times. This chain joins TRBV6-5 and TRBJ1-6; 7 nucleotides agree with TRBD1. This CDR3 is built from 14 residues. The V gene end was trimmed by 5 bases and the J gene end by 9 bases; junction bases not matched to a gene: 7. Germline V gives CDR1 MNHEY, CDR2 SVGAGI. CDR3 residues: CASSLGTALSPLHF. CDR3 bases: TGTGCCAGCAGTCTCGGGACAGCTCTTTCACCCCTCCACTTT.

The rearrangement links TRBV6-5 to TRBJ2-5; possible D gene TRBD1, 6 bases. The CDR3 has 16 residues. Germline V lookup: CDR1 MNHEY, CDR2 SVGAGI. Trimming shortened V by 2 bases and J by 2 bases, and 15 bases separated the two germline ends. In DNA, the CDR3 is TGTGCCAGCAGTTACCTGGCAGGGGATCAGCAAGAGACCCAGTACTTC. This translates into CASSYLAGDQQETQYF.

The rearrangement uses TRBV19 and TRBJ1-5; D is unresolved. The CDR3 covers 13 residues. CDR1 is LNHDA, CDR2 SQIVND, per germline (reference sequence). Trimming removed 4 bases at V and 3 bases at J, with 7 bases between. The CDR3 nucleotides are TGTGCCAGTAGTACAGGATTCAATCAGCCCCAGCATTTT. As protein: CASSTGFNQPQHF. The full variable domain, in which reference TRBV19 and TRBJ1-5 provide the parts outside the CDR3, is DGGITQSPKYLFRKEGQNVTLSCEQNLNHDAMYWYRQDPGQGLRLIYYSQIVNDFQKGDIAEGYSVSREKKESFPLTVTSAQKNPTAFYLCASSTGFNQPQHFGDGTRLSIL.

CDR3 loop: CAHIARRSRYGYTF. The CDR3 DNA reads TGTGCTCACATAGCTAGAAGGAGCCGCTATGGCTACACCTTC. This chain joins TRBV30 and TRBJ1-2, with unresolved D. The germline CDR1 and CDR2 sequences are GTSNPN and SVGIG (reference sequence). The CDR3 is 14 amino acids.

V gene TRBV6-5 combines with J gene TRBJ2-5, with TRBD1 matching over 7 bases. V was clipped by 11 bases and J by 7 bases; unmatched bases: 19. The CDR3 totals 15 residues. The germline gives CDR1 MNHEY, CDR2 SVGAGI. CDR3 sequence reads: CACSTGLDEVGTQYF. CDR3 DNA sequence: TGTGCCTGCTCGACAGGGTTGGATGAGGTGGGGACCCAGTACTTC.

V gene TRBV6-5 combines with J gene TRBJ2-1; D gene uncertain. The CDR3 contains 12 residues. Germline V gives CDR1 MNHEY, CDR2 SVGAGI. Trimming left V 6 bases short and J 4 bases short, with 7 bases between. The CDR3 DNA reads as TGTGCCAGCAGCTTTCAGTACAATGAGCAGTTCTTC. Residues: CASSFQYNEQFF.

The chain recombines TRBV7-3 with TRBJ2-7, with no clear D. Germline V gene lookup returns CDR1 SGHTA and CDR2 FQGTGA. The CDR3 extends over 13 amino acids. The V and J ends lost 2 bases and 4 bases respectively, with 9 bases between them. CDR3 region: CASSLGQPYEQYF. The CDR3 region has the DNA TGTGCCAGCAGCTTAGGGCAACCTTACGAGCAGTACTTC. Combining the CDR3 with reference TRBV7-3 and TRBJ2-7 gives the whole variable domain GAGVSQTPSNKVTEKGKYVELRCDPISGHTALYWYRQSLGQGPEFLIYFQGTGAADDSGLPNDRFFAVRPEGSVSTLKIQRTERGDSAVYLCASSLGQPYEQYFGPGTRLTVT.